This TCR beta chain emerged from a study of blood T cell repertoires in COVID-19. This clone was seen only a few times. Assay: immunoSEQ multiplex PCR; the TCRdb copy retains only in-frame clones and omits some. Of nearly 350,000 clones in the sample, about four fifths were seen once. The V and J ends lost 5 bases and 3 bases respectively, with 8 bases between them. The CDR3 length is 11 residues. The V gene's germline CDR1 is GTSNPN and CDR2 SVGIG (reference sequence). The chain is built from TRBV30 and TRBJ2-7; D gene unclear. Sample: peripheral blood. The sequence was collected from a man in his thirties or forties with active or convalescent COVID-19. The CDR3 DNA follows: TGTGCCTGGTCCCACAACTACGAGCAGTACTTC. Protein sequence: CAWSHNYEQYF.